A selection of T cell receptor beta chains follows, all from one sample in a study of regulatory T cells in long-lasting Graves disease. TCRdb called the multiplex PCR reads again in MiXCR, with one record for every CDR3 protein. The repertoire includes roughly 420,000 distinct CDR3 sequences, around 16% of them detected once, and over 20% sits in the top ten. Specimen: peripheral blood mononuclear cells (PBMCs), collected at new diagnosis, from a patient treated with antithyroid drugs. The receptors here all came from a female donor with Graves disease. Both conserved end residues are part of each CDR3. A D gene is named only where the DNA matches it firmly. Part of the rows lack a size; the others show once, few, many or a class for expanded clones.

V gene,J gene,clone size,D gene,CDR3 DNA,CDR3 protein
TRBV11-1,TRBJ2-3,.,.,TGTGCCAGCAGACGACTGACCGGGGTTGGTGTCGACGATACGCAGTATTTT,CASRRLTGVGVDDTQYF
TRBV11-2,TRBJ1-1,many,.,TGTGCCAGCAACCTACGAGGGAACATGAACACTGAAGCTTTCTTT,CASNLRGNMNTEAFF
TRBV5-1,TRBJ1-6,.,.,TGCGCCAGCAGCAAGGGTTTGAGGGACCATTCACCCCTCCACTTT,CASSKGLRDHSPLHF
TRBV18,TRBJ2-1,.,TRBD2,TGTGCCAGCTCACCACTTGTTCTAGCGGGAGATGAGCAGTTCTTC,CASSPLVLAGDEQFF
TRBV5-1,TRBJ2-7,many,.,TGCGCCAGCAGCCTCCTGAGCTCCTACGAGCAGTACTTC,CASSLLSSYEQYF
TRBV13,TRBJ1-6,.,TRBD1,TGTGCCAGCAGCTCCGGGACAGGGGATTCACCCCTCCACTTT,CASSSGTGDSPLHF
TRBV6-2/TRBV6-3,TRBJ2-1,many,.,TGTGCCACCCATACCCCTACCCTCTACAATGAGCAGTTCTTC,CATHTPTLYNEQFF
TRBV5-1,TRBJ2-7,many,.,TGTGCCAGCAGTTTAGTCGGTCAGCCCTACGAGCAGTACTTC,CASSLVGQPYEQYF
TRBV10-3,TRBJ2-7,few,.,TGTGCCATCAGTAGTTTCATCCGGAGACCCTACGAGCAGTACTTC,CAISSFIRRPYEQYF
TRBV27,TRBJ2-7,few,.,TGTGCCAGCGGGGGCTATTCAAGTTCCTACGAGCAGTACTTC,CASGGYSSSYEQYF
TRBV3-1,TRBJ2-1,many,.,TGTGCCAGCAGCCAAGTTACTCACAGATTAATTGGCAATGAGCAGTTCTTC,CASSQVTHRLIGNEQFF
TRBV5-1,TRBJ1-2,.,.,TGCGCCAGCAGCTCAAATTTAGCAGACTATGGCTACACCTTC,CASSSNLADYGYTF
TRBV5-5,TRBJ1-5,.,.,TGTGCCAGCAGCTTGAGGCAGGGTTATAGCAATCAGCCCCAGCATTTT,CASSLRQGYSNQPQHF
TRBV2,TRBJ2-3,many,.,TGTGCCAGCAAAGAGGGACTGGGAGATACGCAGTATTTT,CASKEGLGDTQYF
TRBV30,TRBJ1-1,many,.,TGTGCCTGGGACTACGGGGAGACTGAAGCTTTCTTT,CAWDYGETEAFF
TRBV6-1,TRBJ1-2,many,.,TGTGCCAGCAGCACCCAGCGAGGGGGCTATGGCTACACCTTC,CASSTQRGGYGYTF
TRBV18,TRBJ1-2,many,.,TGTGCCAGCTCACCACCGGACGTTTACTATGGCTACACCTTC,CASSPPDVYYGYTF
TRBV6-2/TRBV6-3,TRBJ1-2,many,.,TGTGCCAGCAGTTACTCGAGAGTAGTCGGGGACTATGGCTACACCTTC,CASSYSRVVGDYGYTF
TRBV29-1,TRBJ1-2,many,.,TGCAGCGTTGAAGTGGGAGGAGGCTACACCTTC,CSVEVGGGYTF
TRBV7-7,TRBJ2-2,few,TRBD1,TGTGCCAGCAGCCAAACAGGGGCAAACACCGGGGAGCTGTTTTTT,CASSQTGANTGELFF
TRBV5-1,TRBJ2-1,many,.,TGCGCCAGCAGCTTTAACTACCTCTCCTACAATGAGCAGTTCTTC,CASSFNYLSYNEQFF
TRBV27,TRBJ1-5,many,.,TGTGCCAGCAGTTTAGTTGGGGGATTCAATCAGCCCCAGCATTTT,CASSLVGGFNQPQHF